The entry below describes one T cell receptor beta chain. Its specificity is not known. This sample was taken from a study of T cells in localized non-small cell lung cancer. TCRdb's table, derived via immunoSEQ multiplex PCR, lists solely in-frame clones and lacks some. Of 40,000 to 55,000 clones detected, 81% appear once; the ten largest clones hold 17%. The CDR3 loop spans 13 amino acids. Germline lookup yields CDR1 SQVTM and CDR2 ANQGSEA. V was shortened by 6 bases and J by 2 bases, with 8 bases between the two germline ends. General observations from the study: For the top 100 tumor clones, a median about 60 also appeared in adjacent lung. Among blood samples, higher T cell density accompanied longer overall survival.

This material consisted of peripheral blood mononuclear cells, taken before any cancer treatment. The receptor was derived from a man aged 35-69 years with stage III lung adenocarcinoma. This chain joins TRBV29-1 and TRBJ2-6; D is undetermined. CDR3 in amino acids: CSVGLAGANVLTF. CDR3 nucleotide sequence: TGCAGCGTCGGTCTGGCTGGGGCCAACGTCCTGACTTTC.